The next 6 T cell receptor beta chains were all read from a single sample in a study of regulatory T cells in long-lasting Graves disease. Described time point: newly diagnosed GD, antithyroid drugs for less than 3 months. Making the TCR library involved RNA that had been extracted from PBMCs. Construction of TCR beta libraries relied on iRepertoire HTBI primers and on Arm-PCR targeting CDR3 regions. Each CDR3 protein gets one entry after TCRdb re-called the multiplex PCR reads with MiXCR. The table lists more than 300,000 distinct CDR3 sequences, about 16% of them singletons. This specimen was peripheral blood mononuclear cells (PBMCs), taken at new diagnosis, from a patient treated with antithyroid drugs. The receptors here all came from a female donor with Graves disease.

This clonotype has ten or more counts. CDR3 DNA sequence: TGTGCCAGCAGCCGACAGGGCACAGATACGCAGTATTTT. Its translation: CASSRQGTDTQYF. V is TRBV9 and J is TRBJ2-3; D possibly corresponds to TRBD1 (6 bases). The CDR3 is 13 residues long. The V gene lost 4 bases and the J gene lost 1 base, with 7 bases spanning the gap. Germline V lookup: CDR1 SGDLS, CDR2 YYNGEE.

This clonotype came up many times. V is TRBV12-3 or TRBV12-4 and J is TRBJ2-5, with 10 bases identical to TRBD2. The CDR3 loop spans 16 amino acids. With 3 bases clipped from V and 5 bases from J, the junction kept 9 bases outside the gene matches. The CDR3 sequence is CASSFILAGDGETQYF. CDR3 coding DNA: TGTGCCAGCAGTTTTATCCTAGCGGGGGACGGGGAGACCCAGTACTTC.

This clonotype was observed a few times. This chain connects TRBV19 to TRBJ2-1, with 11 bases fitting TRBD2. CDR1 and CDR2 (germline): LNHDA, SQIVND (reference sequence). The V gene end was trimmed by 8 bases and the J gene end by 6 bases; junction bases not matched to a gene: 3. This CDR3 comprises 13 residues. This chain's CDR3 is CASLAGGPNEQFF. DNA for the CDR3: TGTGCCAGTTTAGCGGGGGGGCCCAATGAGCAGTTCTTC.

This clonotype was detected many times. For the CDR3, the DNA is TGTGCCAGCAGTCCCTTCCAGACAGGGAATGAGCAGTTCTTC. This encodes CASSPFQTGNEQFF. The rearrangement joins TRBV28 to TRBJ2-1, with TRBD1 matching over 7 bases. V was pared by 5 bases and J by 7 bases, with 8 bases of the junction left unmatched. The CDR3 spans 14 residues. Per the germline V gene, CDR1 is MDHEN and CDR2 is SYDVKM.

This clonotype was observed many times. The chain employs TRBV20-1 and TRBJ2-3; a possible D gene is TRBD2 (6 bases). This CDR3 has 14 amino acids. V dropped 3 bases and J dropped 4 bases, with 14 bases sitting between them. From germline, CDR1 is DFQATT and CDR2 SNEGSKA (reference sequence). CDR3 sequence reads: CSASAGLYADTQYF. CDR3 coding DNA: TGCAGTGCTAGCGCGGGGCTCTACGCAGATACGCAGTATTTT.

This clonotype was counted only a few times. The chain recombines TRBV20-1 with TRBJ2-3; unclear D gene. The end of the DNA aligns better with TRBJ2-7, so the J call may be wrong. CDR1 and CDR2 (germline): DFQATT, SNEGSKA (reference sequence). The CDR3 extends over 13 amino acids. In nucleotides, the CDR3 is TGCAGTGCCCCCTCAGGAACTTTCTACGAGCAGTACTTC. Residues: CSAPSGTFYEQYF.